One and the same sample provided the 10 T cell receptor beta chains below, sequenced in a study of Ad26.COV2.S vaccination and SARS-CoV-2 variants. Noted treatment: around 19 received Ad26.COV2.S at low or high dose, single or two shots; several received placebo; per-sample allocation not given. Collection of samples fell on day 63 after the first vaccine or placebo injection. The table came from immunoSEQ multiplex PCR; TCRdb's copy has only in-frame clones and leaves some out. Altogether about 680,000 clones are present, 89% being singletons, with the ten largest covering roughly 1.5%. Sequences were derived from peripheral blood, sampled in a trial of Ad26.COV2.S vaccine versus placebo. The receptors derive from a person aged 18 to 59 who received the Ad26.COV2.S COVID-19 vaccine or a placebo.

The V call is TRBV11-2, the J call TRBJ1-3, with D possibly matching TRBD1 (6 bases). The CDR3 is 17 residues long. V was pared by 1 base and J by 0 bases, with 13 bases between. Germline assignment: CDR1 SGHAT and CDR2 FQNNGV. The CDR3 loop is CASSLGLNRVSGNTIYF. CDR3 nucleotide sequence: TGTGCCAGCAGCTTAGGGCTTAACAGGGTCTCTGGAAACACCATATATTTT. The full variable domain, its missing parts supplied by reference TRBV11-2 and TRBJ1-3, is EAGVAQSPRYKIIEKRQSVAFWCNPISGHATLYWYQQILGQGPKLLIQFQNNGVVDDSQLPKDRFSAERLKGVDSTLKIQPAKLEDSAVYLCASSLGLNRVSGNTIYFGEGSWLTVV.

This rearrangement joins TRBV6-4 to TRBJ1-6, with TRBD1 as a possible D gene (5 bases). This CDR3 spans 16 amino acids. Germline V gene lookup returns CDR1 MRHNA and CDR2 SNTAGT. Trimming took off 5 bases at V and 6 bases at J, with 17 bases between the two ends. Here the CDR3 reads CASSKRDGRSNSPLHF. The CDR3 DNA follows: TGTGCCAGCAGTAAGCGGGACGGTAGGTCTAATTCACCCCTCCACTTT.

The chain has TRBV10-3 and TRBJ2-1; 9 nucleotides line up with TRBD1. The CDR3 has 13 amino acids. The V and J ends lost 6 bases and 10 bases, in that order; junction bases with no gene match: 7. Germline V gene lookup returns CDR1 ENHRY and CDR2 SYGVKD. The CDR3 sequence is CAIRGGQGREQFF. CDR3 coding DNA: TGTGCCATCAGGGGGGGACAGGGACGGGAGCAGTTCTTC.

This clone was counted a few times. V is TRBV27 and J is TRBJ1-6, with 7 bases identical to TRBD1. V was pared by 4 bases and J by 5 bases, with 5 bases of the junction left unmatched. Germline V gene data show CDR1 as MNHEY and CDR2 as SMNVEV (reference sequence). The CDR3 is 15 residues long. CDR3 protein: CASSYGTVDNSPLHF. The CDR3 DNA reads TGTGCCAGCAGTTACGGGACAGTAGATAATTCACCCCTCCACTTT.

This chain joins TRBV6-5 and TRBJ2-2; D uncertain. The ends were cut back, 2 bases at V and 6 bases at J, with 10 bases in the middle. The V gene's germline CDR1 is MNHEY and CDR2 SVGAGI. This CDR3 is 14 amino acids long. DNA for the CDR3: TGTGCCAGCAGTTACCGGAATGGTGCCGGGGAGCTGTTTTTT. Translation: CASSYRNGAGELFF.

J is TRBJ2-1 and V is TRBV19; TRBD2 aligns across 8 bases. CDR1 and CDR2 (germline): LNHDA, SQIVND (reference sequence). The CDR3 covers 16 residues. Unmatched junction bases numbered 15, after V lost 7 bases and J lost 7 bases. CDR3 sequence: CASTKTSGSGGNEQFF. DNA of the CDR3: TGTGCCAGTACCAAGACGAGCGGGAGTGGAGGGAATGAGCAGTTCTTC.

The chain employs TRBV30 and TRBJ2-1, with D uncertain. This CDR3 region has 14 residues. Germline V gene data show CDR1 as GTSNPN and CDR2 as SVGIG (reference sequence). The V end was cut by 1 base, the J end by 0 bases, with 7 bases between. CDR3 sequence reads: CAWSELISYNEQFF. CDR3 nucleotides: TGTGCCTGGAGTGAGCTTATCTCCTACAATGAGCAGTTCTTC.

The V gene is TRBV6-5, the J gene TRBJ2-7; D perhaps matches TRBD1 (6 bases). The CDR3 is 14 residues long. Germline values: CDR1 MNHEY, CDR2 SVGAGI. Between the trimmed V and J ends, which lost 6 bases and 0 bases, there was a span of 12 bases. CDR3 sequence: CASRRGTPSYEQYF. DNA of the CDR3: TGTGCCAGCAGACGAGGGACACCCTCCTACGAGCAGTACTTC.

The gene calls are TRBV7-8 and TRBJ2-7; 7 bases agree with TRBD2. The V and J ends lost 5 bases and 0 bases, in that order; junction bases with no gene match: 7. There are 15 residues in the CDR3. From germline, CDR1 is SGHVS and CDR2 FQNEAQ. The CDR3 DNA sequence: TGTGCCAGCAGCCCGGGGGGATTGGCCTCCTACGAGCAGTACTTC. As protein: CASSPGGLASYEQYF.

The rearrangement joins TRBV18 to TRBJ1-1; D is ambiguous. V was cut by 3 bases and J by 5 bases, with 19 bases left in between. Per the germline V gene, CDR1 is KGHSH and CDR2 is LQKENI. The CDR3 is 16 amino acids. The CDR3 DNA is TGTGCCAGCTCACCGTCGGCTGGAGGGCGGTGGACTGAAGCTTTCTTT. The encoded protein is CASSPSAGGRWTEAFF.